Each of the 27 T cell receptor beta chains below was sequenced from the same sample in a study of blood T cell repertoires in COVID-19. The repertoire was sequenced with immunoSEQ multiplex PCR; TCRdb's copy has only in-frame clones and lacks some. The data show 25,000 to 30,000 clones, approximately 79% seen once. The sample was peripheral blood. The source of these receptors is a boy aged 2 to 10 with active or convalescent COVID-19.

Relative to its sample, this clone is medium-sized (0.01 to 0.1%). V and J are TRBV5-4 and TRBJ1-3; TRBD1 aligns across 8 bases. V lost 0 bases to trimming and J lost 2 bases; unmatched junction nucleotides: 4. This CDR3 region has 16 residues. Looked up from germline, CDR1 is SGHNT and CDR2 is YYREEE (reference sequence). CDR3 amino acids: CASSLGTGTTGNTIYF. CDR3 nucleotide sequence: TGTGCCAGCAGCTTGGGGACAGGGACAACTGGAAACACCATATATTTT.

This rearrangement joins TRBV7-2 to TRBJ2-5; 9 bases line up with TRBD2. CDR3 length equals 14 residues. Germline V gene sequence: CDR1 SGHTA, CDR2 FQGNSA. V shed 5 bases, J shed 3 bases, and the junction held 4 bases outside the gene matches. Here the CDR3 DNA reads TGTGCCAGCAGCCAGGCGGGGGGGAAAGAGACCCAGTACTTC. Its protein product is CASSQAGGKETQYF.

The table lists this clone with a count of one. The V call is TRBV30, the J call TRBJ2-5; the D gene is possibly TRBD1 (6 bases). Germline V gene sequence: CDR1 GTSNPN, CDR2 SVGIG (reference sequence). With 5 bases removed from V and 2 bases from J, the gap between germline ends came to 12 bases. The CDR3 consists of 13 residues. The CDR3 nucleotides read TGTGCCTGGCAGGACAGCCCACAAGAGACCCAGTACTTC. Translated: CAWQDSPQETQYF.

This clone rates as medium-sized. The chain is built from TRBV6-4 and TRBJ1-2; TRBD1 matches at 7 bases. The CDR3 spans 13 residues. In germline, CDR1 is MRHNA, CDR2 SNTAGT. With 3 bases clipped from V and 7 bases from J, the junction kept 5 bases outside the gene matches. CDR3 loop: CASSEQGIGGYTF. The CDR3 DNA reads TGTGCCAGCAGTGAACAGGGGATAGGTGGCTACACCTTC.

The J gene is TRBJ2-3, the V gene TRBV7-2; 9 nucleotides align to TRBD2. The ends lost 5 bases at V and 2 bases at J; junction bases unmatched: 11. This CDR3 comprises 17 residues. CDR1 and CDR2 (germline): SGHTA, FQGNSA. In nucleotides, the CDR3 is TGTGCCAGCAGCGTTCTAGCGGGAAGGGGGTTCACAGATACGCAGTATTTT. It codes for CASSVLAGRGFTDTQYF. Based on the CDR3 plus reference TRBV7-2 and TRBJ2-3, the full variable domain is GAGVSQSPSNKVTEKGKDVELRCDPISGHTALYWYRQSLGQGLEFLIYFQGNSAPDKSGLPSDRFSAERTGGSVSTLTIQRTQQEDSAVYLCASSVLAGRGFTDTQYFGPGTRLTVL.

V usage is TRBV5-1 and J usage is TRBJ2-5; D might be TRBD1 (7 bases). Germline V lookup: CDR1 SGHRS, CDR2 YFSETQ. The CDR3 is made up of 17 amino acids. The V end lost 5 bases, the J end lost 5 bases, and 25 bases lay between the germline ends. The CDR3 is CASSQGGAAPPRETQYF. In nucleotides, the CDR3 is TGCGCCAGCAGTCAGGGGGGAGCGGCCCCACCCCGTGAGACCCAGTACTTC.

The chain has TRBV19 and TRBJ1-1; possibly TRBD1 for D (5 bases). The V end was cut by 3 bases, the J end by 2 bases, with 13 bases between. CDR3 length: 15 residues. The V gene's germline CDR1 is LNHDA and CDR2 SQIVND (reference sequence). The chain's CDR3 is CASSIKRTQNTEAFF. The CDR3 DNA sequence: TGTGCCAGTAGTATTAAAAGGACACAAAACACTGAAGCTTTCTTT.

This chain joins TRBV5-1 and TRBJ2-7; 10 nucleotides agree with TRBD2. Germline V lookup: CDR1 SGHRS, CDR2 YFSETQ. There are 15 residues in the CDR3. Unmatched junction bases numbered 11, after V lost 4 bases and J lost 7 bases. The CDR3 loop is CASSQTGTSVGEQYF. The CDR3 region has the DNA TGCGCCAGCAGCCAAACCGGGACTAGCGTCGGGGAGCAGTACTTC. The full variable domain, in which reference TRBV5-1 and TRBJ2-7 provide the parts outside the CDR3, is KAGVTQTPRYLIKTRGQQVTLSCSPISGHRSVSWYQQTPGQGLQFLFEYFSETQRNKGNFPGRFSGRQFSNSRSEMNVSTLELGDSALYLCASSQTGTSVGEQYFGPGTRLTVT.

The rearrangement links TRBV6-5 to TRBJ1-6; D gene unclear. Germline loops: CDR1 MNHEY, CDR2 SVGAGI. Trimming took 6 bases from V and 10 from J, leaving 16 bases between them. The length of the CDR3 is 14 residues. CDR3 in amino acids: CASRPYYEKSPLHF. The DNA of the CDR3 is TGTGCCAGCAGGCCTTACTACGAGAAGTCACCCCTCCACTTT.

The CDR3, as DNA: TGTGCCAGCAGTCCGACAGACGATACGCAGTATTTT. Its protein is CASSPTDDTQYF. This rearrangement joins TRBV6-2 or TRBV6-3 to TRBJ2-3; D may be TRBD1 (5 bases). Germline V gives CDR1 MNHEY, CDR2 SVGEGT. Trimming shortened V by 5 bases and J by 6 bases, and 9 bases separated the two germline ends. The length of the CDR3 is 12 residues.

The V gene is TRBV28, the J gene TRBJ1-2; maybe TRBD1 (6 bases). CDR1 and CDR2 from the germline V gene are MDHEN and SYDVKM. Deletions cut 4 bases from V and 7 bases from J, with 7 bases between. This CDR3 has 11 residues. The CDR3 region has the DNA TGTGCCAGCAGTTCAGGGGTTGGCTACACCTTC. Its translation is CASSSGVGYTF.

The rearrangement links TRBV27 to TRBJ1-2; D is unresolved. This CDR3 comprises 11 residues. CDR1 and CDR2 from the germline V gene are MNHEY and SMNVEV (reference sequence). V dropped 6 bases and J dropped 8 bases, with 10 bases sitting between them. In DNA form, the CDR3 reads TGTGCCAGCAGGCGAGAGGGAGGCTACACCTTC. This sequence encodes CASRREGGYTF.

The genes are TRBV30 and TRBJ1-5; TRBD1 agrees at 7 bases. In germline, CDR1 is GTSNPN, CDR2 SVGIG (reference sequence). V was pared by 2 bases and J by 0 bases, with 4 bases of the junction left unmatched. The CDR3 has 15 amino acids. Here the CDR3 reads CAWSIGGSSNQPQHF. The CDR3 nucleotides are TGTGCCTGGAGTATAGGGGGCAGTAGCAATCAGCCCCAGCATTTT.

The CDR3 region is CASHPLGLYGYTF. CDR3 DNA sequence: TGTGCCAGCCACCCCCTGGGGCTCTATGGCTACACCTTC. The genes are TRBV6-5 and TRBJ1-2; TRBD1 might be the D (5 bases). This CDR3 is built from 13 residues. The ends were cut back, 8 bases at V and 4 bases at J, with 14 bases in the middle. CDR1 and CDR2 (germline): MNHEY, SVGAGI.

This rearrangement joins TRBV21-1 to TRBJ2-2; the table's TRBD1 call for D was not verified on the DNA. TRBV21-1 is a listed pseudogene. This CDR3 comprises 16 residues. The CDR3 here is CASSARTGRNTGELFF. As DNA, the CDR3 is TGTGCCAGCAGCGCAAGGACAGGGCGAAACACCGGGGAGCTGTTTTTT.

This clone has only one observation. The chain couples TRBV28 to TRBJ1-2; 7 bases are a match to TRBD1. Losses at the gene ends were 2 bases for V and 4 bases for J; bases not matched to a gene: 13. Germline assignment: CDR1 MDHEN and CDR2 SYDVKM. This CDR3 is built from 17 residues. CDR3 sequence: CASSLRQGGGQGYGYTF. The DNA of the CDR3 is TGTGCCAGCAGTTTAAGGCAGGGGGGCGGTCAGGGCTATGGCTACACCTTC.

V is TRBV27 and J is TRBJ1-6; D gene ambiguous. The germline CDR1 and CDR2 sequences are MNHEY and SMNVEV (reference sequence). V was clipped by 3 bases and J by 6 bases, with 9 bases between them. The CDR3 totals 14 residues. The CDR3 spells CASSLELRNSPLHF. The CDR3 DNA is TGTGCCAGCAGTTTGGAGCTCCGTAATTCACCCCTCCACTTT.

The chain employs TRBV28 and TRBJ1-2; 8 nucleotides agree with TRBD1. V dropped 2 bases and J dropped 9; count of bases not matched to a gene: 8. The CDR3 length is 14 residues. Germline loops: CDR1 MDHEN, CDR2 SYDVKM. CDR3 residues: CASSLGRGLASYTF. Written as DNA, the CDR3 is TGTGCCAGCAGTTTAGGCAGGGGGCTGGCAAGCTACACCTTC.

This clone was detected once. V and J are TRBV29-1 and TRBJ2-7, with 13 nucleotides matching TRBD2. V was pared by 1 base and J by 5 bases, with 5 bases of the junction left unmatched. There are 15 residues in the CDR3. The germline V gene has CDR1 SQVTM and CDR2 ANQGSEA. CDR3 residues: CSVEGTSGRADEQYF. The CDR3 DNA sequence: TGCAGCGTTGAAGGGACTAGCGGGAGAGCCGACGAGCAGTACTTC.

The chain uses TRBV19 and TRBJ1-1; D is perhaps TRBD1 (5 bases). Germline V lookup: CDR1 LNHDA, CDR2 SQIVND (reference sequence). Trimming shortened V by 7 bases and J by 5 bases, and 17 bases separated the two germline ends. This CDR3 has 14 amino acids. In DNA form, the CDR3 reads TGTGCCAGTAACACCGGGACTCTGGTAACTGAAGCTTTCTTT. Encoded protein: CASNTGTLVTEAFF.

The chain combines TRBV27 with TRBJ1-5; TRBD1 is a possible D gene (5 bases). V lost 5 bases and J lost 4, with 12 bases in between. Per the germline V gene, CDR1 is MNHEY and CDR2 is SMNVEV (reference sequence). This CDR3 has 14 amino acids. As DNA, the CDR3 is TGTGCCAGCAGTCCCGGACAAGGGAATCAGCCCCAGCATTTT. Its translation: CASSPGQGNQPQHF.

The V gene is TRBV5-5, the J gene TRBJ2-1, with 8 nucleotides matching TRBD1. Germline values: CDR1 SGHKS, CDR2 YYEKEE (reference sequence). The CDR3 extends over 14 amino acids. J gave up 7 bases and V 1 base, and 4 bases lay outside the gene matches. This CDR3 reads CASSLITGGNEQFF. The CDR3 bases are TGTGCCAGCAGCTTGATAACAGGGGGAAATGAGCAGTTCTTC.

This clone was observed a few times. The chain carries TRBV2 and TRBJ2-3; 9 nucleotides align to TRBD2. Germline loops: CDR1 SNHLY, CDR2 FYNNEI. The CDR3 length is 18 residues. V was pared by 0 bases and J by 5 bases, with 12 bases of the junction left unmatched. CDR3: CASSEALLGAGGGDTQYF. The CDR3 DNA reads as TGTGCCAGCAGTGAAGCGCTTCTAGGAGCGGGGGGCGGAGATACGCAGTATTTT.

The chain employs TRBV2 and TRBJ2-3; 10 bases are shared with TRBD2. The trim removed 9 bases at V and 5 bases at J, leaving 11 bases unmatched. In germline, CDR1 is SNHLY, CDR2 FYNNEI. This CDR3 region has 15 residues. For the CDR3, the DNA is TGTGCCAGTTCTGGGGTTAGCGGGGGGAAAGATACGCAGTATTTT. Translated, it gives CASSGVSGGKDTQYF.

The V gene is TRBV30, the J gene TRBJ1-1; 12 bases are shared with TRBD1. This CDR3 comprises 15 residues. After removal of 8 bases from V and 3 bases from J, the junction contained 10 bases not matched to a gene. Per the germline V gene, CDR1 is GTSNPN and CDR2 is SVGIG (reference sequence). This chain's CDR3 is CARMKGQGAYTEAFF. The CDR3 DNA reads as TGTGCCCGAATGAAGGGACAGGGGGCATACACTGAAGCTTTCTTT.

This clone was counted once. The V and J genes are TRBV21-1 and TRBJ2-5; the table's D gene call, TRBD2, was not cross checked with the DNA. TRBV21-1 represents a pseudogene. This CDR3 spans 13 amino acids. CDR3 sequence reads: CERSAAYQETQYF. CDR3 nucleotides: TGTGAGCGGTCAGCAGCGTACCAAGAGACCCAGTACTTC.

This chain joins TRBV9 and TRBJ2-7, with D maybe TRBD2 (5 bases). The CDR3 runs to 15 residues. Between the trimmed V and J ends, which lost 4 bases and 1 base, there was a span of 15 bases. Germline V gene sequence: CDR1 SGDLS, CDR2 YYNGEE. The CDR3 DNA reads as TGTGCCAGCAGCATGGACCGCGGGTGGTCCTACGAGCAGTACTTC. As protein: CASSMDRGWSYEQYF.